This T cell receptor (beta chain) was sequenced during a study of cytomegalovirus exposure and HLA in healthy donors. The PCR employed 60 Vbeta primers together with 13 Jbeta primers. Only in-frame clones appear in the TCRdb table, and some are missing; sequencing was by immunoSEQ multiplex PCR. Among some 130,000 clones listed, 65% to 80% were seen once. This CDR3 has 15 residues. Germline V lookup: CDR1 SEHNR, CDR2 FQNEAQ (reference sequence). With 4 bases clipped from V and 3 bases from J, the junction kept 1 base outside the gene matches. Sequencing used PBMCs. The clonotype comes from a male donor in good health and CMV-seropositive. This chain links TRBV7-9 with TRBJ2-1; 12 bases are a match to TRBD2. In DNA form, the CDR3 reads TGTGCCAGCAGCTCACTAGCGGGGGGCTACAATGAGCAGTTCTTC. Its translation is CASSSLAGGYNEQFF. Complete variable domain (other parts from reference TRBV7-9 and TRBJ2-1): DTGVSQNPRHKITKRGQNVTFRCDPISEHNRLYWYRQTLGQGPEFLTYFQNEAQLEKSRLLSDRFSAERPKGSFSTLEIQRTEQGDSAMYLCASSSLAGGYNEQFFGPGTRLTVL.